This T cell receptor (beta chain) was documented in a study of response to subunit inactivated influenza vaccine (dated by TCRdb to the late 2010s). Study-wide context: Deep quantitative T cell receptor repertoire profiling was used in the study to track responses to a trivalent subunit inactivated influenza vaccine.

This clonotype was observed a few times. Its antigen is still unknown. No base quality values were provided; no much bigger clone lies one nucleotide off. Library preparation used RT-PCR. The sequencer was an Illumina HiSeq 2500. TCRdb trimmed the raw reads at Q25, called clones with MiXCR and kept productive beta chains. Each entry merges the rows of one CDR3 protein and shows their most common DNA and genes. For this sample there are some 520,000 distinct CDR3 sequences; approximately 16% appear just once. The ten largest clones represent less than 4% of the sample. V trim: 1 base; J trim: 6 bases; unmatched bases: 7. CDR1 LGHDT and CDR2 YNNKEL were looked up in the germline V gene (reference sequence). The CDR3 contains 15 residues, cysteine and phenylalanine counted. Only CDR3 DNA remains: 45 bases, in frame from the first base. What the work shows at the level of the full study, not this receptor alone: It was suggested by the authors that each seasonal influenza vaccination may recruit only a limited number of new T cells.

The sequence was collected from a man aged 50 to 69 who received an inactivated influenza vaccine. Donor details come from another sample of the same person, matched by shared clones. The sample in question was CD4+ T cells sorted from PBMCs, obtained around 25 months after vaccination. The chain is assembled from TRBV3-1 and TRBJ2-7; TRBD2 lines up with 9 middle nucleotides. The bases read TGTGCCAGCAGCCAAGGGCGGGAGGGCCCGACCGAGCAGTACTTC. Translated, it gives CASSQGREGPTEQYF.